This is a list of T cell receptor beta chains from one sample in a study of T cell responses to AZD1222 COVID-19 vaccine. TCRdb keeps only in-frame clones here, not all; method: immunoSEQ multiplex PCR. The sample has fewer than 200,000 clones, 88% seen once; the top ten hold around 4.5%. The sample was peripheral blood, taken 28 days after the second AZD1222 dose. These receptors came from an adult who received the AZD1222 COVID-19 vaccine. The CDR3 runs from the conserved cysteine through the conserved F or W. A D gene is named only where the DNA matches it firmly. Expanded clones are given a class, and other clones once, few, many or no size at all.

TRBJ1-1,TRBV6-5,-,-,TGTGCCAGCAGTTTGTCCATGAACACTGAAGCTTTCTTT,CASSLSMNTEAFF
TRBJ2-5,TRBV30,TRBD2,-,TGTGCCTGGGGGACTAGCGGGTTCAAGACCCAGTACTTC,CAWGTSGFKTQYF
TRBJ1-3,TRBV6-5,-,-,TGTGCCACAAGGACTTTCTCTGGAAACACCATATATTTT,CATRTFSGNTIYF
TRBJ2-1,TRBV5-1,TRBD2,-,TGCGCCAGCAGCTTGGACCCTAGCGGGACTAAAAATGAGCAGTTCTTC,CASSLDPSGTKNEQFF
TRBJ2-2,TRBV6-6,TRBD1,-,TGTGCCAGCAGTCGTGACAGGGTGTTAACCGGGGAGCTGTTTTTT,CASSRDRVLTGELFF
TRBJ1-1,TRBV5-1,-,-,TGCGCCAGCAGCTTGGATGGGGTTGTCACTGAAGCTTTCTTT,CASSLDGVVTEAFF
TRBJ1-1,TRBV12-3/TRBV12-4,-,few,TGTGCCAGCAGCTTCCGCCTGAACACTGAAGCTTTCTTT,CASSFRLNTEAFF
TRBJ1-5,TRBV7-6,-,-,TGTGCCAGCAGCTTAGAAAGTCGTCCCAGGGAAATCAATCAGCCCCAGCATTTT,CASSLESRPREINQPQHF
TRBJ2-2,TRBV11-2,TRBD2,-,TGTGCCAGCAGCTATATCACTCCGGGACTAGCGTTTACCGGGGAGCTGTTTTTT,CASSYITPGLAFTGELFF
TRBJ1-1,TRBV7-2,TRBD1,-,TGTGCCAGCACCCAGGACAGGGAAAACACTGAAGCTTTCTTT,CASTQDRENTEAFF
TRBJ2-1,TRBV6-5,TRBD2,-,TGTGCCAGCAGCCCGCAGCGGGGGAGTTACAATGAGCAGTTCTTC,CASSPQRGSYNEQFF
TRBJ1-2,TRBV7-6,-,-,TGTGCCAGCAGCTTAGAATTCGGGGTTAACTATGGCTACACCTTC,CASSLEFGVNYGYTF
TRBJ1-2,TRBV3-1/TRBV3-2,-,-,TGTGCCAGCAGCCAAGGGTTCCTAGGCTACACCTTC,CASSQGFLGYTF
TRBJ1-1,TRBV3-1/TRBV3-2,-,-,TGTGCCAGCAGCCGAAGATCCAATATCCCAAACACTGAAGCTTTCTTT,CASSRRSNIPNTEAFF
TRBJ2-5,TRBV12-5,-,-,TGTGCTAGTGGCCTGAGGGACGGAGAGACCCAGTACTTC,CASGLRDGETQYF
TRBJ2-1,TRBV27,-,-,TGTGCCAGCAGTTTAATACAGGGCCCCTACAATGAGCAGTTCTTC,CASSLIQGPYNEQFF
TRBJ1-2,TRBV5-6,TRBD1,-,TGTGCCAGCAGCTCGTTCCGGGACAGCTACTATGGCTACACCTTC,CASSSFRDSYYGYTF
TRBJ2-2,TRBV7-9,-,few,TGTGCCAGCAGCTTCCCCGGGGGGCTCCCGAACACCGGGGAGCTGTTTTTT,CASSFPGGLPNTGELFF
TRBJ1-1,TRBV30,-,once,TGTGCCTGGAGTGTACTCAGGGCGTCAGCTTTCTTT,CAWSVLRASAFF
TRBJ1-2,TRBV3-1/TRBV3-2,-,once,TGTGCCAGCAGCCCCAGGGTCGGTGGCTACACCTTC,CASSPRVGGYTF
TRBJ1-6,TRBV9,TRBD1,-,TGTGCCAGCAGCGTAGAAGAAAGACAGGGGATTTCACCCCTCCACTTT,CASSVEERQGISPLHF
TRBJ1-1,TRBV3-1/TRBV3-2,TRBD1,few,TGTGCCAGCAGCCAGCGGGACAGGTCTTACACTGAAGCTTTCTTT,CASSQRDRSYTEAFF
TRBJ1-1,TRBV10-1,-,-,TGCGCCAGCAGTGATGGAGGGGCCGAGAACACTGAAGCTTTCTTT,CASSDGGAENTEAFF
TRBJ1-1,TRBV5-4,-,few,TGTGCCAGCAGCTTGGGGGGGGCCAGCACTGAAGCTTTCTTT,CASSLGGASTEAFF
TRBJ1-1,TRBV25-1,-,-,TGTGCCAGCAGTTCTACTGTAACGAACACTGAAGCTTTCTTT,CASSSTVTNTEAFF
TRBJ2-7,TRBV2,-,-,TGTGCCAGCAGTCCTATCGACGAGCAGTACTTC,CASSPIDEQYF
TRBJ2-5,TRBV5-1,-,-,TGCGCCAGCAGCAAGGCGGACTCGCTCGTCCAAGAGACCCAGTACTTC,CASSKADSLVQETQYF
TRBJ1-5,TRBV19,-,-,TGTGCCAGTAGTATCGTAGGCAGGAGCAATCAGCCCCAGCATTTT,CASSIVGRSNQPQHF
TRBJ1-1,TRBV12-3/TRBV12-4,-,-,TGTGCCAGCACCGCTATGGGGAACACTGAAGCTTTCTTT,CASTAMGNTEAFF
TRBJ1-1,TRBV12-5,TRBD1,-,TGTGCTAGTGGACCGGACAGGGCGAACACTGAAGCTTTCTTT,CASGPDRANTEAFF
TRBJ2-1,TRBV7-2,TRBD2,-,TGTGCCAGCAGCTTAGAGGTCGGGGGGGCCAATGAGCAGTTCTTC,CASSLEVGGANEQFF
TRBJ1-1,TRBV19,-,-,TGTGCCAGTAGTATTTGGGAGGGGACTGAAGCTTTCTTT,CASSIWEGTEAFF
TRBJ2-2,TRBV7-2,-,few,TGTGCCAGCAGCCCCCTTGCGTCGAACACCGGGGAGCTGTTTTTT,CASSPLASNTGELFF
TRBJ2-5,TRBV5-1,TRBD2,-,TGCGCCAGCAGCGCCGGACTAGTGACGGAGACCCAGTACTTC,CASSAGLVTETQYF
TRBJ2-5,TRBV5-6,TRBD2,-,TGTGCCAGCAGCTTGGCCCGGAGTAGCGGGGGGGCCCGAGAGACCCAGTACTTC,CASSLARSSGGARETQYF
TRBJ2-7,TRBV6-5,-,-,TGTGCCAGCAGTTACGAGGGCACCATGTCCTACGAGCAGTACTTC,CASSYEGTMSYEQYF
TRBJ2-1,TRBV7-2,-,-,TGTGCCAGCAGCTCCCAATCAGGGGAGCAGTTCTTC,CASSSQSGEQFF
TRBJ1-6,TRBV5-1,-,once,TGCGCCAGCAGCTGGGGACGTACAGGATCTTATGTATATAATTCACCCCTCCACTTT,CASSWGRTGSYVYNSPLHF
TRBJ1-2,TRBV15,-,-,TGTGCCACCAGCAGAGATGTTCCGGGGTTCGGCTACACCTTC,CATSRDVPGFGYTF
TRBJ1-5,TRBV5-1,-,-,TGCGCCAGCAGAGCCGGGGGTTCCAGCAATCAGCCCCAGCATTTT,CASRAGGSSNQPQHF
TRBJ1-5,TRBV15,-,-,TGTGCCACCAGCAGAGATAGGGGAAGGGGGGGTCAGCCCCAGCATTTT,CATSRDRGRGGQPQHF
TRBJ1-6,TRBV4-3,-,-,TGCGCCAGCAGCCAAGACCTGGCATATTCACCCCTCCACTTT,CASSQDLAYSPLHF
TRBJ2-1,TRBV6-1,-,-,TGTGCCAGCAGTGAAGCAAGCGAGTACAATGAGCAGTTCTTC,CASSEASEYNEQFF
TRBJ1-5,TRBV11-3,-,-,TGTGCCAGCAGCCCCACCTGGGACATTAATCAGCCCCAGCATTTT,CASSPTWDINQPQHF
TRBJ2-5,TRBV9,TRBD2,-,TGTGCCAGCAGCCCGGGGGGGGAGACCCAGTACTTC,CASSPGGETQYF
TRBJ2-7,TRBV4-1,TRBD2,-,TGCGCCAGCAGCCCCCAGCCGGGACTAGCCTACGAGCAGTACTTC,CASSPQPGLAYEQYF
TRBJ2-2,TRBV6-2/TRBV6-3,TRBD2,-,TGTGCCAGCAGTACTAGCGGGGGACGAACCGGGGAGCTGTTTTTT,CASSTSGGRTGELFF
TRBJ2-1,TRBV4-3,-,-,TGCGCCAGCAGCCAAGAAAGTGTGGGGGTGTACAATGAGCAGTTCTTC,CASSQESVGVYNEQFF
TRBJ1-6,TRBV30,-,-,TGTGCCTGGAGTGGCGAGGCCGCAGCACCCCTCCACTTT,CAWSGEAAAPLHF
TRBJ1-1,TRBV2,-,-,TGTGCCAGCAGGGCGGACAATTTATATCGCACTGAAGCTTTCTTT,CASRADNLYRTEAFF
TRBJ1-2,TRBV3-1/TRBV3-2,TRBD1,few,TGTGCCAGCAGCCGCACGGGACAGGGAAATATGGGCTACACCTTC,CASSRTGQGNMGYTF
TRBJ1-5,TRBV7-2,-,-,TGTGCCAGCAGCTTAGCGGTGGCAGTCAATCAGCCCCAGCATTTT,CASSLAVAVNQPQHF
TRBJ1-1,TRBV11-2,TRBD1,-,TGTGCCAGCAGCCCTAGGGGGCAGGGTAGAACTGAAGCTTTCTTT,CASSPRGQGRTEAFF